The 29 T cell receptor beta chains below were found in one sample sequenced in a study of T cell clonality in common variable immunodeficiency. Some clones are missing from TCRdb's copy, which holds only in-frame ones; the method was immunoSEQ multiplex PCR. The specimen has some 32,000 clones, none found just once. The sequencing sample was made of peripheral blood mononuclear cells. Receptors were obtained from a person aged 18 to 75 in good health.

This clone was seen at least ten times. From the germline J gene comes the end of the CDR3, since the read stops 3 residues before it. The chain recombines TRBV18 with TRBJ1-4; D gene unclear. Germline V gene lookup returns CDR1 KGHSH and CDR2 LQKENI. Trimming removed 0 bases from V and 4 bases from J, with 3 bases in between. The CDR3 totals 13 residues. CDR3 DNA, as far as it was read: TGTGCCAGCTCACCACCCTTTAATGAAAAA. Encoded protein: CASSPPFNEK. The whole CDR3 is CASSPPFNEKLFF.

This clone has at least ten counts. The read comes to an end 3 residues before the CDR3 does, leaving the germline J gene to fill in the end. This chain uses TRBV18 with TRBJ2-1, with D tentatively TRBD1 (5 bases). Germline CDR1 KGHSH, CDR2 LQKENI. CDR3 size: 15 residues. Trimming took off 3 bases at V and 4 bases at J, with 13 bases between the two ends. The sequenced part of the CDR3 DNA is TGTGCCAGCTCACCGGAAGGGGCGCGGTACAATGAG. It is translated as CASSPEGARYNE. The CDR3 as a whole reads CASSPEGARYNEQFF.

This clone has a count of ten or more. The read comes to an end 3 residues before the CDR3 does, leaving the germline J gene to fill in the end. This chain connects TRBV18 to TRBJ2-3; D possibly corresponds to TRBD2 (5 bases). The germline V gene has CDR1 KGHSH and CDR2 LQKENI. V was pared by 2 bases and J by 3 bases, with 9 bases between. The CDR3 runs to 14 residues. The CDR3 bases that were read are TGTGCCAGCTCACCAATCAGCGGAACAGATACG. Translation gives CASSPISGTDT. From start to end, the CDR3 is CASSPISGTDTQYF.

This clone was counted at least ten times. From the germline J gene comes the end of the CDR3, since the read stops 3 residues before it. The chain has TRBV12-3 or TRBV12-4 and TRBJ1-1; D is perhaps TRBD1 (5 bases). The V end lost 3 bases, the J end lost 2 bases, and 10 bases lay between the germline ends. The CDR3 runs to 14 residues. The CDR3 spells CASSFSGGNTEAFF. The covered CDR3 bases are TGTGCCAGCAGTTTCTCCGGGGGAAACACTGAA.

For this clone: The read terminates 3 residues before the CDR3 end, so the remaining end is supplied by the germline J gene. This chain uses TRBV19 with TRBJ2-5; perhaps TRBD2 as D (8 bases). This CDR3 has 15 residues. The germline V and J ends were trimmed by 8 bases and 3 bases, with 19 bases remaining between them. Germline V CDR1 and CDR2: LNHDA, SQIVND (reference sequence). The sequenced part of the CDR3 DNA is TGTGCCAGTGCCTTCCGGGAGGGGGCTAAAGAGACC. Translating it yields CASAFREGAKET. The entire CDR3 reads CASAFREGAKETQYF.

This clone was found many times. Partial CDR3 DNA: TGCGCCAGCAGCTTGAGGGTAGACACTGAA. It codes for CASSLRVDTE. The whole CDR3 sequence reads CASSLRVDTEAFF. This chain uses TRBV5-1 with TRBJ1-1; D gene uncertain. The read finishes 3 residues shy of the CDR3 end, and the germline J gene is used to complete it. Trimming removed 1 base from V and 3 bases from J, with 7 bases in between. This CDR3 region has 13 residues. Germline V gene sequence: CDR1 SGHRS, CDR2 YFSETQ.

There are many counts of this clone. The covered CDR3 bases are TGTGCCAGTAGTATCTCCGGGACTAGGGGAATCAAAAACATT. This sequence encodes CASSISGTRGIKNI. The whole CDR3 protein is CASSISGTRGIKNIQYF. V is TRBV19 and J is TRBJ2-4, with 8 bases matching TRBD2. The read finishes 3 residues shy of the CDR3 end, and the germline J gene is used to complete it. Trimming took 3 bases from V and 3 from J; bases not matched to a gene: 10. Germline V gene lookup returns CDR1 LNHDA and CDR2 SQIVND (reference sequence). CDR3 length equals 17 residues. Using reference TRBV19 and TRBJ2-4 for the parts outside the CDR3, the full variable domain is DGGITQSPKYLFRKEGQNVTLSCEQNLNHDAMYWYRQDPGQGLRLIYYSQIVNDFQKGDIAEGYSVSREKKESFPLTVTSAQKNPTAFYLCASSISGTRGIKNIQYFGAGTRLSVL.

This clone has ten or more counts. The read halts 3 residues ahead of the CDR3 end, with the missing end drawn from the germline J gene. The chain links TRBV5-6 to TRBJ2-5, with 7 bases aligning to TRBD1. This CDR3 is 13 amino acids long. V lost 4 bases and J lost 2; bases outside the gene matches: 2. From germline, CDR1 is SGHDT and CDR2 YYEEEE. CDR3 DNA (partial): TGTGCCAGCAGCCGGGACAGACAAGAGACC. This sequence encodes CASSRDRQET. The entire CDR3 protein reads CASSRDRQETQYF.

This clone was picked up a small number of times. Read data end 3 residues before the CDR3 end; the end is taken from the germline J gene. The gene calls are TRBV18 and TRBJ2-1, with 7 bases matching TRBD1. CDR3 length: 13 residues. The junction had 4 bases not matched to a gene; V was cut back by 3 bases and J by 8 bases. Germline V gene lookup returns CDR1 KGHSH and CDR2 LQKENI. The CDR3: CASSPDRTYEQFF. The part of the CDR3 DNA that was read is TGTGCCAGCTCACCGGACAGGACGTATGAG.

Regarding this clone: At one boundary the junction diverges from the germline segment, which might be a read error. Other DNA sequences of this sample code for an identical CDR3. CDR3 loop: CASSPQEVTGLANYGYTF. Partial CDR3 DNA: TGTGCCAGCTCACCGCAGGAGGTGACAGGGCTCGCTAACTATGGA. The chain has TRBV18 and TRBJ1-2, with 7 bases aligning to TRBD1. The read terminates 3 residues before the CDR3 end, so the remaining end is supplied by the germline J gene. CDR3 length equals 18 residues. Germline CDR1 is KGHSH and CDR2 is LQKENI.

This clone was seen a handful of times. The read falls 3 residues short of the CDR3 end, and the missing part is taken from the germline J gene. The rearrangement joins TRBV7-6 to TRBJ2-3; perhaps TRBD2 as D (6 bases). CDR1 SGHVS and CDR2 FNYEAQ come from the germline V gene. This CDR3 contains 15 residues. CDR3 DNA, as far as it was read: TGTGCCAGCAGCCAGGGCCGGGGACTTCAAGAGACG. This translates into CASSQGRGLQET. The full CDR3 reads CASSQGRGLQETQYF. The whole variable domain, filled in from reference TRBV7-6 and TRBJ2-3, reads GAGVSQSPRYKVTKRGQDVALRCDPISGHVSLYWYRQALGQGPEFLTYFNYEAQQDKSGLPNDRFSAERPEGSISTLTIQRTEQRDSAMYRCASSQGRGLQETQYFGPGTRLTVL.

This clone was counted at least ten times. Read coverage stops 3 residues before the CDR3 terminus; the germline J gene supplies the remainder. V usage is TRBV20-1 and J usage is TRBJ2-1; 7 bases map to TRBD2. V shed 3 bases, J shed 9 bases, and the junction held 5 bases outside the gene matches. The CDR3 extends over 12 amino acids. Germline V gene sequence: CDR1 DFQATT, CDR2 SNEGSKA (reference sequence). Partial CDR3 DNA: TGCAGTGCTAGCCCGGGACTAAGTGAG. Amino acid sequence: CSASPGLSE. The whole CDR3 region reads CSASPGLSEQFF.

This clone was observed at least ten times. The observed sequence ends 3 residues before the CDR3 terminus, with the missing tail filled in from the germline J gene. The gene calls are TRBV2 and TRBJ2-5; D might be TRBD1 (6 bases). V lost 1 base and J 5 bases, leaving 20 bases between the germline ends. Germline V gene lookup returns CDR1 SNHLY and CDR2 FYNNEI. CDR3 length: 17 amino acids. CDR3 DNA (partial): TGTGCCAGCAGTGAAGGGGTAGTGCTAGGGGGAATGGAGACC. It yields the protein CASSEGVVLGGMET. The complete CDR3 protein is CASSEGVVLGGMETQYF.

This clone has a handful of counts. The read comes to an end 3 residues before the CDR3 does, leaving the germline J gene to fill in the end. The V gene is TRBV7-9, the J gene TRBJ1-1, with unresolved D. Between the trimmed V and J ends, which lost 1 base and 1 base, there was a span of 7 bases. Looked up from germline, CDR1 is SEHNR and CDR2 is FQNEAQ (reference sequence). The CDR3 consists of 14 residues. CDR3 amino acids: CASSLGQENTEAFF. Partial CDR3 DNA: TGTGCCAGCAGCTTAGGGCAGGAGAACACTGAA.

This clone was seen ten or more times. Read sequence stops 3 residues before the CDR3 end, and the germline J gene provides the missing end. V gene TRBV2 combines with J gene TRBJ1-6, with D possibly being TRBD1 (5 bases). CDR3 length: 14 residues. The V gene lost 9 bases and the J gene lost 7 bases, with 16 bases spanning the gap. Germline V CDR1 and CDR2: SNHLY, FYNNEI. This CDR3 reads CASIRDSRNSPLHF. Partial CDR3 DNA: TGTGCCAGTATCCGGGACTCAAGAAATTCACCC.

This clone was counted at least ten times. The read stops 3 residues short of the end of the CDR3; the missing end is completed from the germline J gene. This sequence joins TRBV5-1 and TRBJ1-1; 7 bases fit TRBD1. The germline V gene has CDR1 SGHRS and CDR2 YFSETQ. V dropped 1 base and J dropped 3; count of bases not matched to a gene: 3. The CDR3 is 14 residues long. The covered CDR3 bases are TGCGCCAGCAGCTTGCAGGGGGTGGACACTGAA. Amino acids: CASSLQGVDTE. The whole CDR3 sequence reads CASSLQGVDTEAFF.

This clone was detected ten times or more. The sequence runs out 3 residues before the end of the CDR3; the remainder is reconstructed from the germline J gene. The rearrangement links TRBV2 to TRBJ2-1; D gene uncertain. This CDR3 comprises 14 residues. Germline V gene data show CDR1 as SNHLY and CDR2 as FYNNEI. Trimming pared 8 bases from V and 0 bases from J, leaving 11 bases between. This chain's CDR3 is CASQAGTSYNEQFF. CDR3 DNA, as far as it was read: TGTGCCAGCCAGGCAGGAACCTCCTACAATGAG.

This clone has ten or more counts. The DNA ends 3 residues before the CDR3 does, and the rest of the CDR3 is filled in from the germline J gene. The V call is TRBV10-1, the J call TRBJ2-1; 10 nucleotides line up with TRBD2. This CDR3 has 15 amino acids. The ends lost 4 bases at V and 8 bases at J; junction bases unmatched: 8. CDR1 and CDR2 (germline): WNHNN, SYGVQD (reference sequence). Incomplete CDR3 DNA: TGCGCCAGCAGTGGAGCGGGAGGGATTGGAGATGAG. It yields the protein CASSGAGGIGDE. The whole CDR3 sequence is CASSGAGGIGDEQFF.

On this clone itself: Read data end 3 residues before the CDR3 end; the end is taken from the germline J gene. This chain links TRBV11-1 with TRBJ1-1; TRBD1 matches 8 bases. CDR1 and CDR2 (germline): SGHAT, FQDESV (reference sequence). The CDR3 has 14 amino acids. The CDR3 bases that were read are TGTGCCAGCAGCTTAGCGGACAGGGTAGTGGAC. It translates to CASSLADRVVD. The entire CDR3 protein is CASSLADRVVDAFF.

Many counts were recorded for this clone. Read data end 3 residues before the CDR3 end; the end is taken from the germline J gene. The chain links TRBV30 to TRBJ1-2; D remains unclear. The CDR3 totals 11 residues. Germline CDR1 is GTSNPN and CDR2 is SVGIG (reference sequence). V was pared by 3 bases and J by 3 bases, with 5 bases between. CDR3 DNA, as far as it was read: TGTGCCTGGAGCACTTACTATGGC. Amino acids: CAWSTYYG. The whole CDR3 is CAWSTYYGYTF.

Concerning this clone: The CDR3 end is not reached by the read, which stops 3 residues before it; the germline J gene fills it in. The V and J genes are TRBV19 and TRBJ1-1; D gene ambiguous. CDR1 is LNHDA, CDR2 SQIVND, per germline (reference sequence). The length of the CDR3 is 14 residues. Between the trimmed V and J ends, which lost 4 bases and 5 bases, there was a span of 14 bases. The CDR3 bases that were read are TGTGCCAGTAGTACTACGGGGAGAGGGACTGAA. Translating it yields CASSTTGRGTE. The whole CDR3 sequence is CASSTTGRGTEAFF.

This clone occurred many times. The sequence runs out 3 residues before the end of the CDR3; the remainder is reconstructed from the germline J gene. This chain joins TRBV29-1 and TRBJ1-1; TRBD1 is a possible D gene (5 bases). CDR3 length: 14 amino acids. V dropped 8 bases and J dropped 4 bases, with 20 bases sitting between them. CDR1 is SQVTM, CDR2 ANQGSEA, per germline. The CDR3 sequence: CSIRGPAEGTEAFF. The sequenced part of the CDR3 DNA is TGCAGCATAAGGGGCCCCGCTGAGGGCACTGAA.

This clone occurred many times. The CDR3 goes on 3 residues after the read ends, and that part is filled in from the germline J gene. This chain connects TRBV19 to TRBJ2-7; TRBD2 might be the D (6 bases). From germline, CDR1 is LNHDA and CDR2 SQIVND (reference sequence). Trimming pared 3 bases from V and 2 bases from J, leaving 11 bases between. This CDR3 has 14 amino acids. The covered CDR3 bases are TGTGCCAGTAGTATTGAGGAGGGGACCTACGAG. This encodes CASSIEEGTYE. The CDR3 reads in full as CASSIEEGTYEQYF.

This clone appeared many times. The CDR3 DNA, read in part, is TGTGCCAGCAGTGAAGCGTTTAGCGGAACAGGGGTTGGAAACACC. This sequence encodes CASSEAFSGTGVGNT. The CDR3 in full is CASSEAFSGTGVGNTIYF. This chain uses TRBV6-1 with TRBJ1-3; TRBD1 matches at 7 bases. The missing CDR3 end, 3 residues past where the read stops, is filled in from the germline J gene. Germline trimming cut 0 bases from V and 3 bases from J; bases unmatched to any gene: 11. The CDR3 runs 18 residues. The germline CDR1 and CDR2 sequences are MNHNS and SASEGT.

Ten or more counts support this clone. The sequence runs out 3 residues before the end of the CDR3; the remainder is reconstructed from the germline J gene. The rearrangement links TRBV2 to TRBJ1-5; no definite D call. Deletions cut 7 bases from V and 1 base from J, with 11 bases between. Looked up from germline, CDR1 is SNHLY and CDR2 is FYNNEI. This CDR3 is 14 amino acids long. The CDR3 reads CASNRVESNQPQHF. Incomplete CDR3 DNA: TGTGCCAGCAATCGGGTTGAAAGCAATCAGCCC.

This clone was observed a few times. The CDR3 loop is CASSSPAGGRASETQYF. CDR3 bases read: TGTGCCAGCAGCTCTCCCGCGGGCGGGAGGGCCTCAGAGACC. The chain uses TRBV7-3 and TRBJ2-5; the match to TRBD2 covers 9 bases. The read falls 3 residues short of the CDR3 end, and the missing part is taken from the germline J gene. Germline CDR1 is SGHTA and CDR2 is FQGTGA. This CDR3 region has 17 residues. The V segment lost 4 bases and the J segment 4 bases; nucleotides outside the gene matches: 13.

This clone was recorded at least ten times. The CDR3 extends 3 residues past the end of the read, so its final part is completed from the germline J gene. The chain carries TRBV29-1 and TRBJ2-6; 11 positions match TRBD2. This CDR3 spans 16 amino acids. Germline CDR1 and CDR2: SQVTM and ANQGSEA. V trimming: 0 bases; J trimming: 12 bases; junction bases outside the gene matches: 10. The CDR3 spells CSVEDGATSGRGVLTF. The CDR3 bases that were read are TGCAGCGTTGAAGATGGGGCAACTAGCGGGAGAGGCGTC.

This clone was observed many times. The missing CDR3 end, 3 residues past where the read stops, is filled in from the germline J gene. The chain recombines TRBV7-3 with TRBJ2-1; 10 bases are shared with TRBD2. The junction had 7 bases not matched to a gene; V was cut back by 5 bases and J by 6 bases. Germline assignment: CDR1 SGHTA and CDR2 FQGTGA. The CDR3 is made up of 15 amino acids. The CDR3 region is CASSILAGVRNEQFF. The sequenced part of the CDR3 DNA is TGTGCCAGCAGCATCCTAGCGGGAGTTCGCAATGAG. The full variable domain, rest sourced from reference TRBV7-3 and TRBJ2-1, is GAGVSQTPSNKVTEKGKYVELRCDPISGHTALYWYRQSLGQGPEFLIYFQGTGAADDSGLPNDRFFAVRPEGSVSTLKIQRTERGDSAVYLCASSILAGVRNEQFFGPGTRLTVL.

This clone was counted at least ten times. Read data end 3 residues before the CDR3 end; the end is taken from the germline J gene. The chain couples TRBV19 to TRBJ1-1; D is perhaps TRBD1 (5 bases). This CDR3 comprises 13 residues. Germline V lookup: CDR1 LNHDA, CDR2 SQIVND (reference sequence). CDR3 DNA (partial): TGTGCCAGTAGTATAAATGGGGGGTTCGGA. As protein: CASSINGGFG. In full, the CDR3 reads CASSINGGFGAFF.